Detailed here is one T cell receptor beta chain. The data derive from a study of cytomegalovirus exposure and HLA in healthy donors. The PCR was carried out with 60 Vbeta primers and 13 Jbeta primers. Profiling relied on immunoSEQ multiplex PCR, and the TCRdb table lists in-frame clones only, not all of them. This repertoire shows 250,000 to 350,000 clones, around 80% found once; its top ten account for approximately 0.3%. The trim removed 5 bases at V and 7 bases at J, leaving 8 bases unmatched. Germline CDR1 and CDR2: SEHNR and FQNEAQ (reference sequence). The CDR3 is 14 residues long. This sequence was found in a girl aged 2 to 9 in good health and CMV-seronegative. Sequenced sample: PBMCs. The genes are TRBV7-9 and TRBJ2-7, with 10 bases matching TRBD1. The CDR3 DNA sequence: TGTGCCAGCAGCGCCGGGACAGGGGTGGTTGAGCAGTACTTC. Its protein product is CASSAGTGVVEQYF.